The T cell receptor (beta chain) described here comes from a study of Ad26.COV2.S vaccination and SARS-CoV-2 variants. Study summary: Donor was one of the participants in the Ad26.COV2.S arm of the COV1001 trial. Study results and caveats: Substantial breadth was reported for post-vaccination spike-specific CD8+ and CD4+ T cells. Participants given vaccine showed non-spike TCR breadth similar to that of placebo recipients.

Regarding this clone: Its antigen remains unidentified.

Indicated treatment: 15 to 20 received Ad26.COV2.S at low or high dose, single or two shots; 5 received placebo; per-sample allocation not given. Following the first vaccine or placebo injection, samples were taken on day 63. Spike of the Wuhan-strain SARS-CoV-2 was expressed by an Ad26 vector, which formed the vaccine. The table came from immunoSEQ multiplex PCR; TCRdb's copy has only in-frame clones and leaves some out. The table has 300,000 to 500,000 clones, 75% to 90% seen once. Germline values: CDR1 MGHDK, CDR2 SYGVNS. The CDR3 extends over 14 amino acids. Trimming left V 6 bases short and J 0 bases short, with 11 bases between.

This receptor was identified in a person aged 18-60 years who received the Ad26.COV2.S COVID-19 vaccine or a placebo. This sample comprised peripheral blood, obtained in a trial of Ad26.COV2.S vaccine versus placebo. The chain is built from TRBV25-1 and TRBJ2-5, with unresolved D. Here the CDR3 reads CASSQFLNQETQYF. CDR3 nucleotide sequence: TGTGCCAGCAGCCAATTCCTAAACCAAGAGACCCAGTACTTC.